This T cell receptor delta chain was captured in a study of Vδ1+ human thymocytes. General study points: Despite high sort purity, roughly 20% of thymic T cell receptor delta sequences were Vdelta2. In the thymus, TRG and TRD repertoires looked highly polyclonal with Gaussian CDR3 lengths.

This CDR3 spans 18 amino acids. The germline V gene encodes CDR1 TSWWSYY and CDR2 QGS. J gave up 2 bases and V 5 bases, and 13 bases lay outside the gene matches. This clone has only a few counts. No antigen is known for it. The template was reverse-transcribed extracted RNA. The CDR3 regions were amplified by multiplex PCR from V-gene primers to a constant-region primer. TCRdb used CATT to re-call clones from the multiplex PCR reads. Among over 45,000 delta-chain clones listed, 15% were seen once. The source is a boy in the first two years of life who had congenital heart surgery. Sequencing input: Vdelta1+ gamma-delta thymocytes from the thymus. As to subset: FACS-sorted CD3+ TCRalphabeta- TCRVdelta1+ TCRVdelta2- thymocytes. The chain carries TRDV1 and TRDJ1, with 11 bases matching TRDD3. The DNA of the CDR3 is TGTGCTCTTGGGTCCTCTGGGGGATACCACCCCAGGACCGATAAACTCATCTTT. It codes for CALGSSGGYHPRTDKLIF.